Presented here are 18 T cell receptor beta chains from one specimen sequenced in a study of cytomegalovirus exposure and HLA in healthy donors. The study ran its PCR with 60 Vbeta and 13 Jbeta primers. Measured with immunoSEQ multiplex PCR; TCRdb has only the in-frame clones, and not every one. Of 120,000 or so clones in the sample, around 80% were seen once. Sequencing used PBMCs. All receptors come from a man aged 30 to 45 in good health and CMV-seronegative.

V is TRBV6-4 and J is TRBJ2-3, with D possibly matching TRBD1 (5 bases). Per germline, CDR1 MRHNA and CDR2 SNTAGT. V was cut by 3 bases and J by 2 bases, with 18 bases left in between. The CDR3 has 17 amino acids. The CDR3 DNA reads TGTGCCAGCAGTGAGCATCCCTTGGGGCAAGACACAGATACGCAGTATTTT. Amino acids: CASSEHPLGQDTDTQYF.

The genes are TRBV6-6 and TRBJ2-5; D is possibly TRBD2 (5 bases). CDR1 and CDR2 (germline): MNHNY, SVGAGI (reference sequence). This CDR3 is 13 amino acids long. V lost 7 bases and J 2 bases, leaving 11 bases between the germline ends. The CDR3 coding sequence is TGTGCCAGCAAGCCGGGGATGCAAGAGACCCAGTACTTC. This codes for CASKPGMQETQYF.

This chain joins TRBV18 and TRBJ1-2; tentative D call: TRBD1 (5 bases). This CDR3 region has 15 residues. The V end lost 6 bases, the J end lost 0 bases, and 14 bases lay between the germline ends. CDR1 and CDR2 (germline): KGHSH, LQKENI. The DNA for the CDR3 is TGTGCCAGCTCCCGCCAGGGTAATACTAACTATGGCTACACCTTC. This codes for CASSRQGNTNYGYTF.

CDR3 residues: CASLRGMGTEAFF. CDR3 nucleotide sequence: TGTGCCAGTCTTAGAGGGATGGGAACTGAAGCTTTCTTT. The chain joins TRBV7-2 to TRBJ1-1, with unresolved D. V was trimmed by 9 bases and J by 5 bases, leaving 16 bases between them. The germline CDR1 and CDR2 sequences are SGHTA and FQGNSA. CDR3 size: 13 residues.

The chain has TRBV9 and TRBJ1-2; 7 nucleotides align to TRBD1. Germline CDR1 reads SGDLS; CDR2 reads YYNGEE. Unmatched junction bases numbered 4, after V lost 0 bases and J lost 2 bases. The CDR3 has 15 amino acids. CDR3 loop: CASSVDQGVNYGYTF. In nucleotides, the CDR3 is TGTGCCAGCAGCGTAGATCAGGGGGTGAACTATGGCTACACCTTC.

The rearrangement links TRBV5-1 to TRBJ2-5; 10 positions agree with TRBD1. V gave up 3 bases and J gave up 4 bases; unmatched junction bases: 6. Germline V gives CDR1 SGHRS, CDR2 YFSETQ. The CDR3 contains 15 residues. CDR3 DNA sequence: TGCGCCAGCAGCTCGGACAGGGGGTTGAGAGAGACCCAGTACTTC. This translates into CASSSDRGLRETQYF.

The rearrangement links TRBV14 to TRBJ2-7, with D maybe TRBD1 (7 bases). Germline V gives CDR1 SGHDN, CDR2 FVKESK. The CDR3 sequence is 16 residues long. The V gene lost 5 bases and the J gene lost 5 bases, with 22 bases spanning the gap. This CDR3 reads CASSVGPGQRADEQYF. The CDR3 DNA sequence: TGTGCCAGCAGCGTCGGACCGGGACAGCGGGCCGACGAGCAGTACTTC.

The CDR3 loop reads CASSVRQGAKGKTEAFF. The CDR3 nucleotides are TGTGCCAGTAGTGTCAGACAGGGGGCAAAGGGGAAAACTGAAGCTTTCTTT. J is TRBJ1-1 and V is TRBV19, with 10 bases matching TRBD1. The CDR3 sequence is 17 residues long. Germline V gives CDR1 LNHDA, CDR2 SQIVND (reference sequence). With V trimmed by 5 bases and J by 5 bases, 14 bases remained unmatched.

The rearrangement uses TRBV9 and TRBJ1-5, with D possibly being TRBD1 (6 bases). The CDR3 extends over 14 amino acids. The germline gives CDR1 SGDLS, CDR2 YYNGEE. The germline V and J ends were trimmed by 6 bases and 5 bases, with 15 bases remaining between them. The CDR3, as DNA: TGTGCCAGCAACCACGGGGCAGGGGATCAGCCCCAGCATTTT. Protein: CASNHGAGDQPQHF. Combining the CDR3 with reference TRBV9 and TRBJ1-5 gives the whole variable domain DSGVTQTPKHLITATGQRVTLRCSPRSGDLSVYWYQQSLDQGLQFLIQYYNGEERAKGNILERFSAQQFPDLHSELNLSSLELGDSALYFCASNHGAGDQPQHFGDGTRLSIL.

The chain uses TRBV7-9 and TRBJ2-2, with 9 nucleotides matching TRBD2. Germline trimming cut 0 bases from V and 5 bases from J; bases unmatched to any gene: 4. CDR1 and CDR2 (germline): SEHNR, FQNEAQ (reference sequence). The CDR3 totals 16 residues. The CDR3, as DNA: TGTGCCAGCAGCTTAGCCGGCGGGAGGGTTACCGGGGAGCTGTTTTTT. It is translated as CASSLAGGRVTGELFF.

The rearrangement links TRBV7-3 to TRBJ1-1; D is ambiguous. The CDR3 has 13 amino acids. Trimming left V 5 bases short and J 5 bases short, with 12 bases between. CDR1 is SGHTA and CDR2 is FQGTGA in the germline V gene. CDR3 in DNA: TGTGCCAGCAGCCTAGGAGATAGGACTGAAGCTTTCTTT. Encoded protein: CASSLGDRTEAFF.

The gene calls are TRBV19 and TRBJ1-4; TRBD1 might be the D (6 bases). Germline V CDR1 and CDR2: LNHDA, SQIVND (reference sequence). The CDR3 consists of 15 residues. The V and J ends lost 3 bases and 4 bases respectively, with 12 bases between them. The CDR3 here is CASSIPGDINEKLFF. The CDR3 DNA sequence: TGTGCCAGTAGTATCCCAGGGGACATTAATGAAAAACTGTTTTTT.

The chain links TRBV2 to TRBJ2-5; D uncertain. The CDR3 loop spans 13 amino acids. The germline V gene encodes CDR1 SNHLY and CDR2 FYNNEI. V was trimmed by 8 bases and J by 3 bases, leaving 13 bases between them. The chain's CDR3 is CASLHRVKETQYF. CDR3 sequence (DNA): TGTGCCAGCCTACACCGGGTCAAAGAGACCCAGTACTTC.

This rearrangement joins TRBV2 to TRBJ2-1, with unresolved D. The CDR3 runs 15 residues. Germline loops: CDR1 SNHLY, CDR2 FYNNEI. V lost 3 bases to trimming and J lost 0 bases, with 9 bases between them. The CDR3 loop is CASSETPTSYNEQFF. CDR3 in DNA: TGTGCCAGCAGTGAGACACCCACCTCCTACAATGAGCAGTTCTTC.

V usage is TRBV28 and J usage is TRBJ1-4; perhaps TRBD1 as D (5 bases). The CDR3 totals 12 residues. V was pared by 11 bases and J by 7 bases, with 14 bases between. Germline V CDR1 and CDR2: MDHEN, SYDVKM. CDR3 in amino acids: CAVRGVGEKLFF. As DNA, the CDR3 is TGTGCCGTGCGGGGGGTCGGTGAAAAACTGTTTTTT.

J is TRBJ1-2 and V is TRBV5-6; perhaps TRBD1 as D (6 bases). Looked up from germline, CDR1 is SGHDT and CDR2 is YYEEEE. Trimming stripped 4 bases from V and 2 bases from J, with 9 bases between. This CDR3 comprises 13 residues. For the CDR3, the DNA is TGTGCCAGCAGCCTAGGACAGAACTATGGCTACACCTTC. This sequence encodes CASSLGQNYGYTF.

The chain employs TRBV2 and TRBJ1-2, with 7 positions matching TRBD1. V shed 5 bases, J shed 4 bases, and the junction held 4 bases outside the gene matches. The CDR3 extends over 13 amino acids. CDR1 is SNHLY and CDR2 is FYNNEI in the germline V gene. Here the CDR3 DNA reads TGTGCCAGCAGTAGAACAGGGGTCTATGGCTACACCTTC. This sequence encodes CASSRTGVYGYTF.

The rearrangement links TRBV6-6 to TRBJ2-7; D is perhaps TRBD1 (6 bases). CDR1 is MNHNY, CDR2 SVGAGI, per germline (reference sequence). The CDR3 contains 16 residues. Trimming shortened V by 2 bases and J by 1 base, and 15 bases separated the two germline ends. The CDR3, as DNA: TGTGCCAGCAGTTACCCTACAGGGCTCGGGTCCTACGAGCAGTACTTC. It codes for CASSYPTGLGSYEQYF.